A single sample gave rise to the 18 T cell receptor beta chains below, sequenced in a study of PD-L1 blockade in urothelial cancer. The repertoire was sequenced with immunoSEQ multiplex PCR; TCRdb's copy has only in-frame clones and lacks some. The sample has around 19,000 clones; about four fifths are singletons. The time point is: peripheral blood 6 weeks after treatment start. The sample here was PBMCs, taken around atezolizumab (anti-PD-L1) treatment. The receptors shown here come from a man aged 50-60 years with urothelial cancer.

This CDR3 reads CASSLTGGRRNSPLHF. The DNA of the CDR3 is TGTGCCAGCAGCTTAACAGGGGGGCGCAGGAATTCACCCCTCCACTTT. The V call is TRBV7-2, the J call TRBJ1-6; 8 bases are shared with TRBD1. Trimming at V came to 2 bases and at J to 7 bases, leaving 7 bases not matched to a gene. CDR1 is SGHTA and CDR2 is FQGNSA in the germline V gene. CDR3 length: 16 residues.

This clone was counted once. As DNA, the CDR3 is TGTGCCAGCAGCGTAGGTAGGGGTTGGGATGAGCAGTTCTTC. Protein: CASSVGRGWDEQFF. This rearrangement joins TRBV9 to TRBJ2-1; perhaps TRBD1 as D (5 bases). Germline V gives CDR1 SGDLS, CDR2 YYNGEE. V was trimmed by 0 bases and J by 8 bases, leaving 12 bases between them. The CDR3 has 14 amino acids.

The chain carries TRBV5-1 and TRBJ2-1; 8 nucleotides agree with TRBD2. The CDR3 is 15 amino acids. The germline V gene encodes CDR1 SGHRS and CDR2 YFSETQ. The V gene end was trimmed by 0 bases and the J gene end by 9 bases; junction bases not matched to a gene: 8. DNA for the CDR3: TGCGCCAGCAGCTTGGTGGGACTAGGGGGGGGTGAGCAGTTCTTC. It translates to CASSLVGLGGGEQFF.

The genes are TRBV2 and TRBJ1-1; 8 nucleotides agree with TRBD1. CDR1 and CDR2 (germline): SNHLY, FYNNEI. The CDR3 covers 14 residues. The trim removed 5 bases at V and 2 bases at J, leaving 4 bases unmatched. CDR3 coding DNA: TGTGCCAGCAGTCCCGACAGGGGAAACACTGAAGCTTTCTTT. Protein: CASSPDRGNTEAFF.

The sample holds one count of this clone. V and J are TRBV10-3 and TRBJ2-1, with 15 bases identical to TRBD2. The CDR3 has 18 amino acids. After removal of 10 bases from V and 6 bases from J, the junction contained 16 bases not matched to a gene. Germline lookup yields CDR1 ENHRY and CDR2 SYGVKD. In nucleotides, the CDR3 is TGTGCCACTCTCGCCCAAGGGACTAGCGGGAGGATTAGCAATGAGCAGTTCTTC. Encoded protein: CATLAQGTSGRISNEQFF.

The rearrangement links TRBV2 to TRBJ1-6, with a tentative D call TRBD1 (5 bases). The length of the CDR3 is 15 residues. Germline values: CDR1 SNHLY, CDR2 FYNNEI. Trimming stripped 4 bases from V and 6 bases from J, with 13 bases between. CDR3 sequence reads: CASSGRDFGNSPLHF. CDR3 DNA: TGTGCCAGCAGTGGCCGGGACTTTGGTAATTCACCCCTCCACTTT. Full variable domain (outside the CDR3, taken from reference TRBV2 and TRBJ1-6): EPEVTQTPSHQVTQMGQEVILRCVPISNHLYFYWYRQILGQKVEFLVSFYNNEISEKSEIFDDQFSVERPDGSNFTLKIRSTKLEDSAMYFCASSGRDFGNSPLHFGNGTRLTVT.

This chain joins TRBV30 and TRBJ1-2; D not resolved. V shed 3 bases and J shed 7 bases, with 6 bases lying between them. Germline values: CDR1 GTSNPN, CDR2 SVGIG (reference sequence). The CDR3 is 10 residues long. This CDR3 reads CAWSRAGYTF. DNA of the CDR3: TGTGCCTGGAGCCGCGCTGGCTACACCTTC. The whole variable domain, remainder taken from reference TRBV30 and TRBJ1-2, is SQTIHQWPATLVQPVGSPLSLECTVEGTSNPNLYWYRQAAGRGLQLLFYSVGIGQISSEVPQNLSASRPQDRQFILSSKKLLLSDSGFYLCAWSRAGYTFGSGTRLTVV.

The rearrangement uses TRBV2 and TRBJ2-1, with 10 bases fitting TRBD2. With 4 bases clipped from V and 0 bases from J, the junction kept 3 bases outside the gene matches. CDR1 SNHLY and CDR2 FYNNEI come from the germline V gene. This CDR3 has 16 amino acids. This CDR3 is CASSGSGGVSYNEQFF. For the CDR3, the DNA is TGTGCCAGCAGTGGGAGCGGGGGGGTCTCCTACAATGAGCAGTTCTTC.

This rearrangement joins TRBV28 to TRBJ1-5; 8 nucleotides line up with TRBD1. The CDR3 covers 20 residues. CDR1 and CDR2 from the germline V gene are MDHEN and SYDVKM. J was trimmed by 3 bases and V by 3 bases; bases with no gene match: 19. The DNA for the CDR3 is TGTGCCAGCAGTTTGGGTGGGCAGGGGGCTTACCGCAGGCCCAATCAGCCCCAGCATTTT. Translating it yields CASSLGGQGAYRRPNQPQHF.

This chain connects TRBV2 to TRBJ1-5, with 7 bases fitting TRBD1. The CDR3 is 14 residues long. Trimming cost V 6 bases and J 2 bases; bases outside gene matches: 4. The V gene's germline CDR1 is SNHLY and CDR2 FYNNEI. In DNA form, the CDR3 reads TGTGCCAGCAGGGGAGACAGGGGCAATCAGCCCCAGCATTTT. Encoded protein: CASRGDRGNQPQHF.

This rearrangement joins TRBV27 to TRBJ1-5; 7 nucleotides match TRBD1. This CDR3 region has 17 residues. V lost 6 bases, J lost 0 bases, and 11 bases stayed unmatched. Looked up from germline, CDR1 is MNHEY and CDR2 is SMNVEV (reference sequence). The CDR3 bases are TGTGCCAGCAGCCGTAGACAGGGCCAATATAGCAATCAGCCCCAGCATTTT. Amino acids: CASSRRQGQYSNQPQHF.

The chain has TRBV19 and TRBJ2-2, with 7 bases that match TRBD1. The CDR3 sequence is 17 residues long. J gave up 0 bases and V 5 bases, and 9 bases lay outside the gene matches. The germline CDR1 and CDR2 sequences are LNHDA and SQIVND (reference sequence). The CDR3: CASSPGTVRPNTGELFF. The CDR3 DNA reads TGTGCCAGTAGTCCCGGGACAGTACGTCCGAACACCGGGGAGCTGTTTTTT. Together with reference TRBV19 and TRBJ2-2, the CDR3 gives the full variable domain: DGGITQSPKYLFRKEGQNVTLSCEQNLNHDAMYWYRQDPGQGLRLIYYSQIVNDFQKGDIAEGYSVSREKKESFPLTVTSAQKNPTAFYLCASSPGTVRPNTGELFFGEGSRLTVL.

The rearrangement links TRBV25-1 to TRBJ2-1; 7 positions match TRBD2. Germline CDR1 is MGHDK and CDR2 is SYGVNS. Trimming took 4 bases from V and 4 from J; bases not matched to a gene: 4. The CDR3 is made up of 14 amino acids. For the CDR3, the DNA is TGTGCCAGCAGTGTGAGGGAGGGGTACAATGAGCAGTTCTTC. Translating gives CASSVREGYNEQFF.

The chain has TRBV29-1 and TRBJ2-7, with D hard to call. CDR1 SQVTM and CDR2 ANQGSEA come from the germline V gene. Between the trimmed V and J ends, which lost 0 bases and 0 bases, there was a span of 12 bases. The CDR3 is made up of 15 amino acids. For the CDR3, the DNA is TGCAGCGTTGAAGAGACGGGTTATCACTCCTACGAGCAGTACTTC. It specifies CSVEETGYHSYEQYF.

This chain connects TRBV7-8 to TRBJ1-1; 7 bases are shared with TRBD1. After removal of 5 bases from V and 6 bases from J, the junction contained 18 bases not matched to a gene. The CDR3 sequence is 17 residues long. Germline V gene lookup returns CDR1 SGHVS and CDR2 FQNEAQ. CDR3 protein: CASSRRPGQPSWAEAFF. CDR3 DNA: TGTGCCAGCAGCAGACGGCCGGGACAGCCCTCATGGGCTGAAGCTTTCTTT.

This clone has only a few counts. This chain joins TRBV7-9 and TRBJ1-2; the match to TRBD1 covers 7 bases. From germline, CDR1 is SEHNR and CDR2 FQNEAQ (reference sequence). CDR3 length: 11 residues. Trimming at V came to 7 bases and at J to 5 bases, leaving 1 base not matched to a gene. The CDR3 reads CASTRGYGYTF. The DNA for the CDR3 is TGTGCCAGCACCAGGGGGTATGGCTACACCTTC.

The chain employs TRBV5-1 and TRBJ2-2; 8 bases line up with TRBD2. The CDR3 contains 15 residues. V dropped 5 bases and J dropped 3; count of bases not matched to a gene: 6. Germline CDR1 is SGHRS and CDR2 is YFSETQ. CDR3 in amino acids: CASRGISGDTGELFF. DNA of the CDR3: TGCGCCAGCAGGGGTATTAGCGGGGACACCGGGGAGCTGTTTTTT.

This chain joins TRBV27 and TRBJ2-2, with 8 nucleotides matching TRBD1. CDR1 MNHEY and CDR2 SMNVEV come from the germline V gene (reference sequence). J gave up 2 bases and V 3 bases, and 5 bases lay outside the gene matches. The length of the CDR3 is 16 residues. CDR3 protein: CASSFSRGRNTGELFF. CDR3 sequence (DNA): TGTGCCAGCAGTTTTAGCAGGGGGCGAAACACCGGGGAGCTGTTTTTT.